The T cell receptor (beta chain) described here comes from a study of sequential checkpoint blockade in melanoma. Documented treatment: randomized to nivolumab then ipilimumab (arm A) or the reverse (arm B). TCRdb's table, derived via immunoSEQ multiplex PCR, lists solely in-frame clones and lacks some. This sample has 15,000 to 20,000 clones, with just over 70% found just once. Per the germline V gene, CDR1 is SNHLY and CDR2 is FYNNEI. V lost 2 bases to trimming and J lost 6 bases, with 20 bases between them. The CDR3 spans 16 residues. The chain combines TRBV2 with TRBJ2-7; tentatively, D is TRBD2 (6 bases). The sample consisted of CD8+ T cells sorted from blood (inferred from file names), taken from a patient given nivolumab and ipilimumab in sequence. The TCR sequence derives from a human donor with melanoma. CDR3 DNA: TGTGCCAGCAGTGAAATCGGGCAGGGAGGAGCGACCGAGCAGTACTTC. Translating gives CASSEIGQGGATEQYF.